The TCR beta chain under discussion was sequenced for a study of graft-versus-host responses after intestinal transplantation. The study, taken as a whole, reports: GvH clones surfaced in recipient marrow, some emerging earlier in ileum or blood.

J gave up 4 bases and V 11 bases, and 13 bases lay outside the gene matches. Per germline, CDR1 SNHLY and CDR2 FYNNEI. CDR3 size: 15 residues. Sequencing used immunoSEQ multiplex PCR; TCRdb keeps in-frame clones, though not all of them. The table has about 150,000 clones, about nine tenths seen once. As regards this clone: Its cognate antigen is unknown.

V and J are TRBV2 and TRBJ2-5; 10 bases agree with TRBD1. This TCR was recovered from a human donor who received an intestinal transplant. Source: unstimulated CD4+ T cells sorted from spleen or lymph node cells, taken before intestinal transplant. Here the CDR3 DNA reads TGTGCCTCCTGGGGAGACAGGGGGCGCGGAGAGACCCAGTACTTC. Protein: CASWGDRGRGETQYF.